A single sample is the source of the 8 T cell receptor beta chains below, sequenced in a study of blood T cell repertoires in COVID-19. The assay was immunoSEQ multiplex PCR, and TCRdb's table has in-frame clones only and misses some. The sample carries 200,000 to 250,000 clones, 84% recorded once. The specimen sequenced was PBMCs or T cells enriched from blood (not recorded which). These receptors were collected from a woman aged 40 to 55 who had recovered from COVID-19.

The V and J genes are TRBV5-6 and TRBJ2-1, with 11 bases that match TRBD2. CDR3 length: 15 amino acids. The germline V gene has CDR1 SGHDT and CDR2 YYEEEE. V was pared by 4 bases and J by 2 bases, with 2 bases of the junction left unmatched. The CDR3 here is CASSAGLAAYNEQFF. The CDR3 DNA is TGTGCCAGCAGCGCGGGACTAGCGGCCTACAATGAGCAGTTCTTC.

The CDR3 DNA reads as TGTGCCAGCAGTTTCTCGGGGGATGGCTACACCTTC. Its protein product is CASSFSGDGYTF. V usage is TRBV12-3 or TRBV12-4 and J usage is TRBJ1-2; weak D call: TRBD1 (5 bases). V was pared by 3 bases and J by 6 bases, with 8 bases between. This CDR3 spans 12 amino acids.

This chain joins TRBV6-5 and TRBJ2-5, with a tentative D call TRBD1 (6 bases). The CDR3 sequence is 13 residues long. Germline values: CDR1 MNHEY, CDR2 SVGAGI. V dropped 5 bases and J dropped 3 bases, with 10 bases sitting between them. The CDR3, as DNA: TGTGCCAGCAGTAATAACAGGGAAGAGACCCAGTACTTC. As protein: CASSNNREETQYF.

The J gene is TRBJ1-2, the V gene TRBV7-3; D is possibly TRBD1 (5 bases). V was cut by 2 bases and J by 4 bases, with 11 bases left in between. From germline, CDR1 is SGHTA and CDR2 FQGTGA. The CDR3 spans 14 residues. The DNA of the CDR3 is TGTGCCAGCAGCTTATCCGCGGGGGTCTATGGCTACACCTTC. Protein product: CASSLSAGVYGYTF.

CDR3 DNA: TGTGCCAGCAGGGGGGGGACCGCGAGATATGGCTACACCTTC. It translates to CASRGGTARYGYTF. The gene calls are TRBV6-5 and TRBJ1-2; TRBD1 might be the D (5 bases). The CDR3 contains 14 residues. V lost 6 bases, J lost 5 bases, and 16 bases lay in between. Germline assignment: CDR1 MNHEY and CDR2 SVGAGI.

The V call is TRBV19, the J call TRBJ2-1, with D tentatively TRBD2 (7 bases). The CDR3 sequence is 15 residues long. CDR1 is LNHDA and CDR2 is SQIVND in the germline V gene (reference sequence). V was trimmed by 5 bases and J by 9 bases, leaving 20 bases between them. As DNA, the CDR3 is TGTGCCAGTAGTTATCAAGGGGGAGGGCTGGTTGAGCAGTTCTTC. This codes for CASSYQGGGLVEQFF. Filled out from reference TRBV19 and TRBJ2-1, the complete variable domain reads DGGITQSPKYLFRKEGQNVTLSCEQNLNHDAMYWYRQDPGQGLRLIYYSQIVNDFQKGDIAEGYSVSREKKESFPLTVTSAQKNPTAFYLCASSYQGGGLVEQFFGPGTRLTVL.

Here the CDR3 reads CASSVSSAGLIYEQYF. Written as DNA, the CDR3 is TGTGCCAGTAGTGTCAGCTCTGCGGGACTGATCTACGAGCAGTACTTC. J is TRBJ2-7 and V is TRBV19; D may be TRBD2 (6 bases). V was trimmed by 5 bases and J by 3 bases, leaving 20 bases between them. Germline-derived CDR1 and CDR2 are LNHDA and SQIVND (reference sequence). The CDR3 extends over 16 amino acids.

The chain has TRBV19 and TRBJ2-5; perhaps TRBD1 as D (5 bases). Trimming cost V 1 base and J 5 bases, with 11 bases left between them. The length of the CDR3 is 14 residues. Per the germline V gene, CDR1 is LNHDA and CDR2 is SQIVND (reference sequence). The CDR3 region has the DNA TGTGCCAGTAGTATAGTTTGGACAACGGAGACCCAGTACTTC. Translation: CASSIVWTTETQYF.